The rows below give T cell receptor beta chains drawn from one sample of a study of CD8+CD57+ T cells in acquired aplastic anemia. TCRdb called the reads again in MiXCR, with one record for every CDR3 protein. The repertoire has 350,000 to 450,000 distinct CDR3 sequences, 65% to 80% of them found once; the top ten carry 4%. The material sequenced was sorted CD4+, CD8+, or CD8+CD57+ T cells (not recorded which) from PBMCs. The source is a human donor in good health, serving as a control. Both conserved end residues are part of each CDR3. A D gene is named only where the DNA matches it firmly. Some rows have no size entry. The others give once, few or many, or a class for an expanded clone.

size: once
D: NA
J: TRBJ2-3
V: TRBV12-3/TRBV12-4
DNA: TGTGCCAGCAGTTTTACGGGCCGCACAGATACGCAGTATTTT
CDR3: CASSFTGRTDTQYF

size: NA
D: NA
J: TRBJ2-3
V: TRBV7-2
DNA: TGTGCCACCAGCCAAGATCTGGGGGCTCGCGGTACGCAGTATTTT
CDR3: CATSQDLGARGTQYF

size: NA
D: NA
J: TRBJ2-1
V: TRBV11-2
DNA: TGTGCCAGCAGCTTAGATTACCGTTACAATGAGCAGTTCTTC
CDR3: CASSLDYRYNEQFF

size: NA
D: NA
J: TRBJ2-6
V: TRBV7-2
DNA: TGTGCCAGCAGCTTAGGAGAGGCGAACAATCAGCCCCAGGTCCTGACTTTC
CDR3: CASSLGEANNQPQVLTF

size: NA
D: TRBD1
J: TRBJ1-6
V: TRBV2
DNA: TGTGCCAGCAGTGGGCAGGGGGATAATCCACCCCTCCACTTT
CDR3: CASSGQGDNPPLHF

size: NA
D: NA
J: TRBJ1-6
V: TRBV9
DNA: TGTGCCAGCAGCATAGGACAGACGAGGCAACCCCGGGTCCACTTT
CDR3: CASSIGQTRQPRVHF

size: NA
D: NA
J: TRBJ1-4
V: TRBV7-2
DNA: TGTGCCAGCAGCTCAGATACCCAGCCCCAGCATCTTGTTTTT
CDR3: CASSSDTQPQHLVF

size: NA
D: TRBD2
J: TRBJ2-1
V: TRBV4-2
DNA: TGTGCCAGCAGCCAAGGATCAGCGGGGAACAATGAGCAGTTCTTC
CDR3: CASSQGSAGNNEQFF

size: once
D: NA
J: TRBJ1-1
V: TRBV19
DNA: TGTGCCAGCAGTGAAATGGCCGAGTTGAACACTGAAGCTTTCTTT
CDR3: CASSEMAELNTEAFF

size: many
D: TRBD1
J: TRBJ1-6
V: TRBV19
DNA: TGTGCCAGTAGTGCGAGGACAGGGGATAATTCACCCCTCCACTTT
CDR3: CASSARTGDNSPLHF

size: NA
D: TRBD2
J: TRBJ2-7
V: TRBV7-4
DNA: TGTGCCAGCAGCTCGGTAGCGGGGCTTTACAACGAGCAGTACTTC
CDR3: CASSSVAGLYNEQYF

size: NA
D: NA
J: TRBJ1-1
V: TRBV9
DNA: TGTGCCAGCAGCGTAGACAGTGAAGCTTTCTTT
CDR3: CASSVDSEAFF

size: NA
D: NA
J: TRBJ2-7
V: TRBV7-2
DNA: TGTGCCAGCAGTTTAGCGAATGTGGGCAGGGGGGTCTATTTC
CDR3: CASSLANVGRGVYF

size: NA
D: NA
J: TRBJ2-2
V: TRBV20-1
DNA: TGCAGTGCTAGAGACCTGGGCCACACCGGGGAGCTGTTTTTT
CDR3: CSARDLGHTGELFF

size: NA
D: NA
J: TRBJ1-2
V: TRBV7-2
DNA: TGTGCCAGCAGCCTACATGTGAACTGTGGCTACACCTTC
CDR3: CASSLHVNCGYTF

size: NA
D: NA
J: TRBJ2-5
V: TRBV7-2
DNA: TGTGCCAGCAGTTATTACCGGATCCGAGAGACCCAGTACTTC
CDR3: CASSYYRIRETQYF

size: NA
D: NA
J: TRBJ2-6
V: TRBV25-1
DNA: TGTGCCAGCATACGCTCTGGGGCCAACGTCCTGACTTTC
CDR3: CASIRSGANVLTF

size: NA
D: NA
J: TRBJ2-3
V: TRBV4-2
DNA: TGTGCCAGCAGTGACTCCGGTCGTTCAAATACGCAGTATTTT
CDR3: CASSDSGRSNTQYF

size: NA
D: TRBD1
J: TRBJ1-5
V: TRBV7-6
DNA: TGTGCCAGCAGCTCCTCCGGGACAGGGGCCGAAAAACTGTTT
CDR3: CASSSSGTGAEKLF

size: NA
D: NA
J: TRBJ2-7
V: TRBV14
DNA: TGTGCCAGCAGCCCCCAGGAATTCAGCTACGAGCAGTACTTC
CDR3: CASSPQEFSYEQYF

size: NA
D: NA
J: TRBJ2-4
V: TRBV10-1
DNA: TGCGCCAGCAGTGAAGGGGGTCTCGGAGCCAAAAACATTCAGTACTTC
CDR3: CASSEGGLGAKNIQYF

size: once
D: NA
J: TRBJ1-2
V: TRBV29-1
DNA: TGCAGCGTTGAAGATCGCGGCAGACGAGGCTACACCTTC
CDR3: CSVEDRGRRGYTF

size: many
D: TRBD2
J: TRBJ2-3
V: TRBV19
DNA: TGTGCCAGTAGTATACCGGGACTAACTACAGATACGCAGTATTTT
CDR3: CASSIPGLTTDTQYF

size: NA
D: TRBD1
J: TRBJ2-7
V: TRBV12-3/TRBV12-4
DNA: TGTGCCAGCAGTTTCCGGGGACAGAATTACGAGCAGTACTTC
CDR3: CASSFRGQNYEQYF

size: NA
D: NA
J: TRBJ1-1
V: TRBV7-2
DNA: TGTGCCAGCAGCCTCTGCGGGGAAGGGCCCCGGCACTTTTTT
CDR3: CASSLCGEGPRHFF

size: NA
D: TRBD1
J: TRBJ2-5
V: TRBV7-3
DNA: TGTGCCAGCAGCTCGCGCCTGACCAGGGGGCGAAGTCACTTC
CDR3: CASSSRLTRGRSHF

size: many
D: NA
J: TRBJ2-5
V: TRBV7-9
DNA: TGTGCCAGCAGATCTCTTGCCGGTAGCGGACCTCAAGAGACCCAGTACTTC
CDR3: CASRSLAGSGPQETQYF

size: NA
D: NA
J: TRBJ2-7
V: TRBV20-1
DNA: TGCAGTGTTAGGGGGAGGTCCTCCTACGAGCAGTACTTC
CDR3: CSVRGRSSYEQYF

size: NA
D: TRBD1
J: TRBJ1-1
V: TRBV6-4
DNA: TGTGCCAGCAGCCTCTCCGACAGGGATACTGAAGCTTTCTTT
CDR3: CASSLSDRDTEAFF

size: NA
D: NA
J: TRBJ1-1
V: TRBV20-1
DNA: TGCAGTGTAAGGACTAGCGGGCACACCGACACTGAAGCTTTCTTT
CDR3: CSVRTSGHTDTEAFF

size: NA
D: NA
J: TRBJ2-7
V: TRBV7-2
DNA: TGTGCCAGCAGCGAGATAGAGGGGCAGGAGCAGTACTTC
CDR3: CASSEIEGQEQYF

size: many
D: NA
J: TRBJ1-5
V: TRBV7-6
DNA: TGTGCCAGCAGCCCCCAGGAAAATCAGCCCCAGCATTTT
CDR3: CASSPQENQPQHF

size: NA
D: NA
J: TRBJ1-6
V: TRBV2
DNA: TGTGCCAGCAGTGTAGGACAAACGGATACAGAAGTTCTCTTT
CDR3: CASSVGQTDTEVLF

size: NA
D: NA
J: TRBJ1-1
V: TRBV5-6
DNA: TGTGCCAGCAGCTCACGAACGGCGACTGAAGCTTTCTTT
CDR3: CASSSRTATEAFF

size: NA
D: NA
J: TRBJ1-5
V: TRBV9
DNA: TGTGCCAGCAGCCCAGAACTGAACAGTCAGCCCCAGCATTTT
CDR3: CASSPELNSQPQHF

size: many
D: NA
J: TRBJ2-5
V: TRBV20-1
DNA: TGCAGTGCTAGGGCGGATCAAGAGACCCAGTACTTC
CDR3: CSARADQETQYF

size: NA
D: TRBD1
J: TRBJ1-2
V: TRBV9
DNA: TGTGCCAGCAGCAACTGGGACAGGCATGGCTACACCTTC
CDR3: CASSNWDRHGYTF

size: NA
D: NA
J: TRBJ1-2
V: TRBV11-2
DNA: TGTGCCAGCAGCTTCTACATTTGCAGTGCTAGCTTTGGGAGGGATGGCTACACCTTC
CDR3: CASSFYICSASFGRDGYTF

size: NA
D: NA
J: TRBJ2-1
V: TRBV7-9
DNA: TGTGCCATCGAGGGGCTCGATGGGGATGAGCAGTTCTTC
CDR3: CAIEGLDGDEQFF

size: NA
D: NA
J: TRBJ1-6
V: TRBV10-3
DNA: TGTGCCATCCCCGCCGGGATGGGGAATTCACCCCTCCACTTT
CDR3: CAIPAGMGNSPLHF

size: NA
D: NA
J: TRBJ2-5
V: TRBV2
DNA: TGTGCCAGCAGCCAAGAGCGTATGAACGGAGGGACCCAGTACTTC
CDR3: CASSQERMNGGTQYF

size: NA
D: NA
J: TRBJ1-2
V: TRBV5-1
DNA: TGCGCCAGCAGCTTCAGGGTGCTCGATTCACATGGCTACACCTTC
CDR3: CASSFRVLDSHGYTF

size: NA
D: TRBD2
J: TRBJ2-7
V: TRBV11-2
DNA: TGTGCCAGCACCACGGGACTAGCATCGAACGAGCAGTACTTC
CDR3: CASTTGLASNEQYF

size: once
D: NA
J: TRBJ2-5
V: TRBV24-1
DNA: TGTGCCACCAGTGAGGGGGAAGAGGAGCAGTACTTC
CDR3: CATSEGEEEQYF

size: NA
D: NA
J: TRBJ1-1
V: TRBV7-8
DNA: TGTGCCAGCAGCTTAGTCCTCAGTAACGAGCAGTACGCTGAAGCTTTCTTT
CDR3: CASSLVLSNEQYAEAFF

size: many
D: NA
J: TRBJ1-1
V: TRBV20-1
DNA: TGCAGTGCTAGAGATCCGGGGGGGAACACTGAAGCTTTCTTT
CDR3: CSARDPGGNTEAFF

size: once
D: NA
J: TRBJ1-1
V: TRBV7-3
DNA: TGTGCCAGCAGCTCTCATGGGACGGAAGCTTTCTTT
CDR3: CASSSHGTEAFF